Presented here are 21 T cell receptor beta chains from one specimen sequenced in a study of blood T cell repertoires in COVID-19. Libraries were prepared by immunoSEQ multiplex PCR; TCRdb keeps only in-frame clonotypes and omits some of them. Found here are 180,000 or so clones, roughly 87% of them singletons; the top ten hold 9.5% to 12%. Sequencing was carried out using PBMCs or T cells enriched from blood (not recorded which). Every receptor here comes from a man aged 50-59 years who had recovered from COVID-19.

V usage is TRBV14 and J usage is TRBJ2-5, with 11 positions matching TRBD2. Germline loops: CDR1 SGHDN, CDR2 FVKESK. V lost 2 bases and J lost 5; bases outside the gene matches: 10. This CDR3 contains 17 residues. DNA of the CDR3: TGTGCCAGCAGCCAATTACTGACTAGCGGGATACTGGAGACCCAGTACTTC. Residues: CASSQLLTSGILETQYF.

This chain links TRBV7-9 with TRBJ2-5; D possibly corresponds to TRBD2 (5 bases). The CDR3 is 14 amino acids. V was trimmed by 1 base and J by 1 base, leaving 7 bases between them. From germline, CDR1 is SEHNR and CDR2 FQNEAQ (reference sequence). This CDR3 reads CASSLDGSQETQYF. CDR3 sequence (DNA): TGTGCCAGCAGCTTAGATGGGAGCCAAGAGACCCAGTACTTC.

This chain's CDR3 is CASSSRGGPDTQYF. The CDR3, as DNA: TGTGCCAGCAGTTCAAGGGGGGGCCCAGATACGCAGTATTTT. The chain links TRBV6-5 to TRBJ2-3; D perhaps matches TRBD2 (7 bases). The CDR3 length is 14 residues. V was trimmed by 4 bases and J by 4 bases, leaving 12 bases between them. Germline CDR1 and CDR2: MNHEY and SVGAGI.

The chain has TRBV6-5 and TRBJ2-3; possibly TRBD2 for D (5 bases). Between the trimmed V and J ends, which lost 0 bases and 10 bases, there was a span of 11 bases. CDR3 length: 13 residues. Germline CDR1 MNHEY, CDR2 SVGAGI. In DNA form, the CDR3 reads TGTGCCAGCAGTTACTCGCTGGGAGACTCGCAGTATTTT. It yields the protein CASSYSLGDSQYF.

The chain uses TRBV9 and TRBJ1-6, with TRBD1 matching over 7 bases. CDR3 length: 17 residues. Germline CDR1 reads SGDLS; CDR2 reads YYNGEE. The trim removed 4 bases at V and 4 bases at J, leaving 11 bases unmatched. CDR3 amino acids: CASSSNIPGQYNSPLHF. CDR3 nucleotide sequence: TGTGCCAGCAGCTCCAATATCCCGGGACAGTATAATTCACCCCTCCACTTT.

The J gene is TRBJ1-5, the V gene TRBV6-5, with 8 bases matching TRBD1. This CDR3 is 15 amino acids long. Looked up from germline, CDR1 is MNHEY and CDR2 is SVGAGI. Trimming at V came to 5 bases and at J to 4 bases, leaving 7 bases not matched to a gene. The DNA for the CDR3 is TGTGCCAGCAGTAAGACAGGGGAAGGTAATCAGCCCCAGCATTTT. Translation gives CASSKTGEGNQPQHF.

The rearrangement links TRBV5-4 to TRBJ1-6; D possibly corresponds to TRBD1 (5 bases). Germline CDR1 is SGHNT and CDR2 is YYREEE (reference sequence). The V and J ends lost 1 base and 8 bases respectively, with 10 bases between them. This CDR3 comprises 14 residues. CDR3 DNA sequence: TGTGCCAGCAGCTTGCTGGGGGAGGATTCACCCCTCCACTTT. It specifies CASSLLGEDSPLHF. The whole variable domain, remainder taken from reference TRBV5-4 and TRBJ1-6, is ETGVTQSPTHLIKTRGQQVTLRCSSQSGHNTVSWYQQALGQGPQFIFQYYREEENGRGNFPPRFSGLQFPNYSSELNVNALELDDSALYLCASSLLGEDSPLHFGNGTRLTVT.

The chain joins TRBV6-5 to TRBJ2-5, with TRBD1 matching 7 bases. J gave up 2 bases and V 5 bases, and 8 bases lay outside the gene matches. Germline CDR1 and CDR2: MNHEY and SVGAGI. The CDR3 totals 15 residues. The CDR3 DNA reads as TGTGCCAGCAGTCAGACAGGGTCCAATCAAGAGACCCAGTACTTC. This encodes CASSQTGSNQETQYF.

CDR3: CASRSGGERTDTQYF. CDR3 nucleotides: TGCGCCAGCCGTTCGGGGGGCGAGAGGACAGATACGCAGTATTTT. The rearrangement joins TRBV5-1 to TRBJ2-3, with D possibly matching TRBD2 (7 bases). The V gene lost 7 bases and the J gene lost 3 bases, with 18 bases spanning the gap. This CDR3 region has 15 residues. Germline V gene data show CDR1 as SGHRS and CDR2 as YFSETQ. Looking up the rest from reference TRBV5-1 and TRBJ2-3 gives the full variable domain: KAGVTQTPRYLIKTRGQQVTLSCSPISGHRSVSWYQQTPGQGLQFLFEYFSETQRNKGNFPGRFSGRQFSNSRSEMNVSTLELGDSALYLCASRSGGERTDTQYFGPGTRLTVL.

The CDR3 bases are TGTGCCAGCAACTCGGGTTCAACTAATGAAAAACTGTTTTTT. Protein: CASNSGSTNEKLFF. This sequence joins TRBV2 and TRBJ1-4, with unresolved D. The CDR3 has 14 amino acids. CDR1 and CDR2 from the germline V gene are SNHLY and FYNNEI. V lost 7 bases and J 0 bases, leaving 9 bases between the germline ends.

This clone appeared a few times. The chain is built from TRBV6-5 and TRBJ2-3, with 7 bases that match TRBD2. The CDR3 loop spans 14 amino acids. Unmatched junction bases numbered 10, after V lost 9 bases and J lost 4 bases. The germline V gene encodes CDR1 MNHEY and CDR2 SVGAGI. CDR3 in DNA: TGTGCCAGTTGGTCATCAGGGAGGGCAGATACGCAGTATTTT. Amino acid sequence: CASWSSGRADTQYF.

The rearrangement links TRBV7-3 to TRBJ2-7; the match to TRBD1 covers 9 bases. The germline gives CDR1 SGHTA, CDR2 FQGTGA. V shed 0 bases and J 7 bases; nucleotides not matched to a gene: 7. CDR3 size: 15 residues. CDR3 loop: CASSLTQGARGEQYF. The CDR3 DNA reads TGTGCCAGCAGCTTAACACAGGGGGCCCGCGGGGAGCAGTACTTC. The full variable domain, its missing parts supplied by reference TRBV7-3 and TRBJ2-7, is GAGVSQTPSNKVTEKGKYVELRCDPISGHTALYWYRQSLGQGPEFLIYFQGTGAADDSGLPNDRFFAVRPEGSVSTLKIQRTERGDSAVYLCASSLTQGARGEQYFGPGTRLTVT.

The chain carries TRBV19 and TRBJ1-1; 9 nucleotides line up with TRBD1. The V segment lost 6 bases and the J segment 5 bases; nucleotides outside the gene matches: 7. Germline V lookup: CDR1 LNHDA, CDR2 SQIVND (reference sequence). This CDR3 is built from 14 residues. The CDR3 is CASRPGTGRTEAFF. The CDR3 DNA reads as TGTGCCAGTAGGCCCGGGACAGGGCGGACTGAAGCTTTCTTT.

The CDR3 sequence is CASSAGQGEKLFF. The CDR3 DNA follows: TGTGCCAGCTCAGCCGGACAGGGGGAAAAACTGTTTTTT. This sequence joins TRBV18 and TRBJ1-4, with 9 positions matching TRBD1. The CDR3 runs 13 residues. The junction had 3 bases not matched to a gene; V was cut back by 5 bases and J by 8 bases. Germline V gene sequence: CDR1 KGHSH, CDR2 LQKENI.

The chain combines TRBV6-5 with TRBJ2-2; D unresolved. This CDR3 region has 15 residues. Germline V gene lookup returns CDR1 MNHEY and CDR2 SVGAGI. The germline V and J ends were trimmed by 2 bases and 7 bases, with 14 bases remaining between them. CDR3 amino acids: CASSYQVGSGGELFF. The CDR3 DNA follows: TGTGCCAGCAGTTACCAAGTTGGGTCGGGCGGGGAGCTGTTTTTT.

The chain combines TRBV6-4 with TRBJ1-6; tentatively, D is TRBD1 (5 bases). CDR1 is MRHNA and CDR2 is SNTAGT in the germline V gene. V was cut by 2 bases and J by 7 bases, with 12 bases left in between. The CDR3 loop spans 15 amino acids. CDR3 protein: CASSDLTVNNSPLHF. The CDR3 region has the DNA TGTGCCAGCAGTGACCTGACAGTTAACAATTCACCCCTCCACTTT.

The chain combines TRBV7-3 with TRBJ1-6; no clear D gene. V dropped 5 bases and J dropped 8 bases, with 10 bases sitting between them. In germline, CDR1 is SGHTA, CDR2 FQGTGA. This CDR3 has 13 residues. The DNA for the CDR3 is TGTGCCAGCAGCGCCGAGTCCTATTCACCCCTCCACTTT. Its translation: CASSAESYSPLHF.

This chain joins TRBV4-1 and TRBJ2-7, with TRBD2 matching over 8 bases. The germline V gene has CDR1 MGHRA and CDR2 YSYEKL. V shed 4 bases and J 6 bases; nucleotides not matched to a gene: 8. This CDR3 is built from 14 residues. The CDR3 loop reads CASSRESGRGEQYF. CDR3 nucleotide sequence: TGCGCCAGCAGCCGGGAGAGCGGGAGAGGCGAGCAGTACTTC.

V and J are TRBV5-1 and TRBJ1-2; possible D gene TRBD1, 6 bases. Germline CDR1 SGHRS, CDR2 YFSETQ. Trimming cost V 4 bases and J 1 base, with 17 bases left between them. This CDR3 contains 16 residues. CDR3 coding DNA: TGCGCCAGCAGCCTATCAGGGGACACTAGTAACTATGGCTACACCTTC. Translated, it gives CASSLSGDTSNYGYTF.

V is TRBV19 and J is TRBJ2-3; 8 bases map to TRBD1. CDR3 length: 14 amino acids. From germline, CDR1 is LNHDA and CDR2 SQIVND (reference sequence). Unmatched junction bases numbered 5, after V lost 5 bases and J lost 4 bases. The CDR3 loop is CASSPTGDADTQYF. The CDR3 DNA is TGTGCCAGTAGTCCGACAGGGGATGCAGATACGCAGTATTTT. The full variable domain, with the rest looked up from reference TRBV19 and TRBJ2-3, is DGGITQSPKYLFRKEGQNVTLSCEQNLNHDAMYWYRQDPGQGLRLIYYSQIVNDFQKGDIAEGYSVSREKKESFPLTVTSAQKNPTAFYLCASSPTGDADTQYFGPGTRLTVL.

The V gene is TRBV2, the J gene TRBJ2-5; 11 bases match TRBD1. Trimming took 4 bases from V and 4 from J; bases not matched to a gene: 2. The CDR3 is 14 residues long. Germline V gene sequence: CDR1 SNHLY, CDR2 FYNNEI. CDR3 in amino acids: CASSAGTGGETQYF. The CDR3, as DNA: TGTGCCAGCAGTGCCGGGACAGGGGGAGAGACCCAGTACTTC.